These 30 T cell receptor beta chains originate from one sample sequenced in a study of blood T cell repertoires in COVID-19. The assay was immunoSEQ multiplex PCR, and TCRdb's table has in-frame clones only and misses some. The sample lists 35,000 to 50,000 clones, around nine tenths occurring once. Sequencing was done on a sample of peripheral blood. The receptors originated from a human donor in a cohort sampled during active COVID-19.

The V call is TRBV3-1 (or the pseudogene TRBV3-2), the J call TRBJ2-7; 10 bases map to TRBD1. V trimming: 0 bases; J trimming: 7 bases; junction bases outside the gene matches: 6. The CDR3 contains 15 residues. Germline CDR1 reads LGHDT; CDR2 reads YNNKEL (reference sequence). Here the CDR3 reads CASSQEAGQGWEQYF. As DNA, the CDR3 is TGTGCCAGCAGCCAAGAGGCGGGACAGGGGTGGGAGCAGTACTTC.

The chain employs TRBV5-8 and TRBJ1-2, with 7 bases lining up with TRBD1. The CDR3 is 14 residues long. The germline gives CDR1 SGHTS, CDR2 YDEGEE. V gave up 4 bases and J gave up 4 bases; unmatched junction bases: 7. This CDR3 is CASSSLQGIYGYTF. The CDR3 bases are TGTGCCAGCAGCAGCTTACAGGGGATCTATGGCTACACCTTC.

Comment on this clone: Relative to the germline gene, one junction end is altered; a read error may explain this. CDR3 protein: CASSLGVAGVKFEQYF. The CDR3 DNA reads TGTGCCAGCAGTTTGGGGGTGGCAGGCGTAAAGTTCGAGCAGTACTTC. This chain uses TRBV5-5 with TRBJ2-7; either TRBD1 or TRBD2 may fit D (5 bases each). The germline V gene has CDR1 SGHKS and CDR2 YYEKEE (reference sequence). The CDR3 contains 16 residues. Full variable domain (rest looked up from reference TRBV5-5 and TRBJ2-7): DAGVTQSPTHLIKTRGQQVTLRCSPISGHKSVSWYQQVLGQGPQFIFQYYEKEERGRGNFPDRFSARQFPNYSSELNVNALLLGDSALYLCASSLGVAGVKFEQYFGPGTRLTVT.

CDR3 DNA sequence: TGTGCCAGCTCTCGTACCTCAGTATCCTACGAGCAGTACTTC. It codes for CASSRTSVSYEQYF. The rearrangement joins TRBV2 to TRBJ2-7, with D unresolved. The CDR3 runs to 14 residues. Looked up from germline, CDR1 is SNHLY and CDR2 is FYNNEI. V lost 8 bases to trimming and J lost 1 base, with 15 bases between them.

This rearrangement joins TRBV27 to TRBJ2-3; TRBD2 aligns across 8 bases. Germline CDR1 is MNHEY and CDR2 is SMNVEV (reference sequence). Losses at the gene ends were 2 bases for V and 4 bases for J; bases not matched to a gene: 5. The CDR3 is made up of 15 amino acids. The CDR3 DNA is TGTGCCAGCAGTTTAAGGCGGGGGGTGGCAGATACGCAGTATTTT. Translated: CASSLRRGVADTQYF.

Only one count was recorded for this clone. A junction boundary mismatches the germline segment, possibly from a read error. V gene TRBV10-2 combines with J gene TRBJ1-2, with D possibly matching TRBD1 (5 bases). CDR1 is WSHSY and CDR2 is SAAADI in the germline V gene. CDR3 length equals 15 residues. This chain's CDR3 is CASSETARGGDGHTF. DNA of the CDR3: TGCGCCAGCAGTGAGACAGCGAGGGGAGGGGATGGCCACACCTTC.

The J gene is TRBJ1-1, the V gene TRBV2; D perhaps matches TRBD1 (5 bases). CDR1 and CDR2 from the germline V gene are SNHLY and FYNNEI. V lost 0 bases and J lost 1, with 12 bases in between. This CDR3 comprises 16 residues. In DNA form, the CDR3 reads TGTGCCAGCAGTGAAGCGAACAGGCCGAGGAACACTGAAGCTTTCTTT. The encoded protein is CASSEANRPRNTEAFF.

This clone occurred once. This rearrangement joins TRBV7-9 to TRBJ2-7, with no clear D. The V end lost 5 bases, the J end lost 2 bases, and 19 bases lay between the germline ends. CDR3 length: 16 amino acids. CDR1 is SEHNR, CDR2 FQNEAQ, per germline (reference sequence). The CDR3 here is CASSVSKFVGAYEQYF. CDR3 coding DNA: TGTGCCAGCAGCGTCAGTAAATTCGTCGGAGCCTACGAGCAGTACTTC.

This clone came up once. This chain uses TRBV5-1 with TRBJ1-3; 7 positions agree with TRBD1. This CDR3 has 15 amino acids. Trimming took 3 bases from V and 3 from J; bases not matched to a gene: 6. Germline values: CDR1 SGHRS, CDR2 YFSETQ. This CDR3 is CASSSQGKDGNTIYF. The CDR3 nucleotides are TGCGCCAGCAGCTCACAGGGGAAAGATGGAAACACCATATATTTT.

This clone is a singleton in its sample. The chain employs TRBV24-1 and TRBJ2-2; 13 nucleotides agree with TRBD2. V shed 4 bases, J shed 3 bases, and the junction held 4 bases outside the gene matches. CDR3 size: 17 residues. CDR1 KGHDR and CDR2 SFDVKD come from the germline V gene. CDR3 protein: CATSESGLAGDTGELFF. CDR3 in DNA: TGTGCCACCAGTGAATCTGGACTAGCGGGGGACACCGGGGAGCTGTTTTTT.

The chain employs TRBV5-4 and TRBJ1-3; D gene unclear. Deletions cut 4 bases from V and 1 base from J, with 12 bases between. This CDR3 is 15 amino acids long. Looked up from germline, CDR1 is SGHNT and CDR2 is YYREEE (reference sequence). As DNA, the CDR3 is TGTGCCAGCAGCCCGGGTGGTCGTTCTGGAAACACCATATATTTT. It is translated as CASSPGGRSGNTIYF.

This sequence joins TRBV5-1 and TRBJ1-1; unclear D gene. V lost 6 bases and J lost 2, with 20 bases in between. Germline V lookup: CDR1 SGHRS, CDR2 YFSETQ. CDR3 length: 16 amino acids. The chain's CDR3 is CASMDPTGLGNTEAFF. As DNA, the CDR3 is TGCGCCAGCATGGACCCGACGGGGTTGGGTAACACTGAAGCTTTCTTT.

This clone showed up just once. The chain couples TRBV5-6 to TRBJ2-5, with no clear D. The V end lost 2 bases, the J end lost 5 bases, and 13 bases lay between the germline ends. The CDR3 length is 14 residues. Germline loops: CDR1 SGHDT, CDR2 YYEEEE. DNA for the CDR3: TGTGCCAGCAGCTTAGCGAGCCCCCCCGAGACCCAGTACTTC. This translates into CASSLASPPETQYF.

There are a few counts of this clone. The chain recombines TRBV13 with TRBJ2-5, with D possibly being TRBD1 (6 bases). This CDR3 region has 13 residues. V lost 8 bases and J 5 bases, leaving 15 bases between the germline ends. CDR1 and CDR2 from the germline V gene are PRHDT and FYEKMQ (reference sequence). The DNA for the CDR3 is TGTGCCAGCCATAAGGGGGAATGGGAGACCCAGTACTTC. Protein: CASHKGEWETQYF.

The chain employs TRBV6-5 and TRBJ2-2; tentatively, D is TRBD2 (6 bases). CDR3 size: 16 residues. CDR1 MNHEY and CDR2 SVGAGI come from the germline V gene. With 3 bases removed from V and 7 bases from J, the gap between germline ends came to 18 bases. Here the CDR3 reads CASSYFGTLGNGELFF. The DNA of the CDR3 is TGTGCCAGCAGTTATTTCGGGACTCTTGGGAACGGGGAGCTGTTTTTT.

The chain recombines TRBV30 with TRBJ2-7; D unclear. Germline values: CDR1 GTSNPN, CDR2 SVGIG (reference sequence). Deletions cut 1 base from V and 0 bases from J, with 4 bases between. This CDR3 spans 12 amino acids. The CDR3 sequence is CAWSGASYEQYF. In DNA, the CDR3 is TGTGCCTGGAGTGGCGCCTCCTACGAGCAGTACTTC. The whole variable domain, remainder taken from reference TRBV30 and TRBJ2-7, is SQTIHQWPATLVQPVGSPLSLECTVEGTSNPNLYWYRQAAGRGLQLLFYSVGIGQISSEVPQNLSASRPQDRQFILSSKKLLLSDSGFYLCAWSGASYEQYFGPGTRLTVT.

This chain uses TRBV6-6 with TRBJ2-5; TRBD2 matches 10 bases. The V and J ends lost 6 bases and 2 bases, in that order; junction bases with no gene match: 3. This CDR3 has 14 amino acids. Per germline, CDR1 MNHNY and CDR2 SVGAGI (reference sequence). The CDR3 sequence is CASRALAGQETQYF. As DNA, the CDR3 is TGTGCCAGCAGGGCACTAGCGGGGCAAGAGACCCAGTACTTC.

The V and J genes are TRBV9 and TRBJ2-3; perhaps TRBD2 as D (6 bases). With 4 bases removed from V and 6 bases from J, the gap between germline ends came to 15 bases. The germline V gene encodes CDR1 SGDLS and CDR2 YYNGEE. This CDR3 is 14 amino acids long. DNA for the CDR3: TGTGCCAGCAGCCCGGGACTCCCCCCCGATACGCAGTATTTT. Protein sequence: CASSPGLPPDTQYF.

The rearrangement links TRBV5-4 to TRBJ2-5, with unresolved D. The CDR3 runs to 13 residues. V lost 2 bases to trimming and J lost 1 base, with 6 bases between them. CDR1 and CDR2 from the germline V gene are SGHNT and YYREEE (reference sequence). The CDR3 coding sequence is TGTGCCAGCAGCTTTAAATCCCAAGAGACCCAGTACTTC. Amino acid sequence: CASSFKSQETQYF.

The chain links TRBV30 to TRBJ2-3; 12 nucleotides agree with TRBD2. Trimming took 4 bases from V and 2 from J; bases not matched to a gene: 7. Germline loops: CDR1 GTSNPN, CDR2 SVGIG (reference sequence). The CDR3 runs to 16 residues. The CDR3, as DNA: TGTGCCTGGAATCTGGGACTAGCGGGCTTCACAGATACGCAGTATTTT. Translating gives CAWNLGLAGFTDTQYF.

The chain employs TRBV7-8 and TRBJ2-7; weak D call: TRBD2 (6 bases). Germline V gene lookup returns CDR1 SGHVS and CDR2 FQNEAQ. V was shortened by 2 bases and J by 5 bases, with 13 bases between the two germline ends. This CDR3 spans 14 amino acids. CDR3 bases: TGTGCCAGCAGCTTATTGGCTAGCGCCCACGAGCAGTACTTC. This translates into CASSLLASAHEQYF.

With respect to this clone: This sample also contains other DNA sequences that code for the same CDR3. The chain carries TRBV27 and TRBJ1-4; possible D gene TRBD1, 5 bases. V lost 3 bases and J lost 6, with 14 bases in between. The germline V gene encodes CDR1 MNHEY and CDR2 SMNVEV (reference sequence). This CDR3 comprises 15 residues. The CDR3 DNA reads as TGTGCCAGCAGTTTGATGGGGGGTCGGGATGAAAAACTGTTTTTT. The encoded protein is CASSLMGGRDEKLFF.

V gene TRBV11-2 combines with J gene TRBJ2-7; TRBD2 is a possible D gene (5 bases). The CDR3 length is 13 residues. CDR1 SGHAT and CDR2 FQNNGV come from the germline V gene. V lost 4 bases, J lost 6 bases, and 13 bases lay in between. CDR3: CASSSTGSLEQYF. In nucleotides, the CDR3 is TGTGCCAGCAGCTCGACGGGGTCGCTCGAGCAGTACTTC.

The gene calls are TRBV28 and TRBJ1-6, with 11 bases matching TRBD1. Trimming at V came to 5 bases and at J to 9 bases, leaving 9 bases not matched to a gene. The germline V gene encodes CDR1 MDHEN and CDR2 SYDVKM. The CDR3 is 16 amino acids. The CDR3 reads CASSGETGTGGSPLHF. The CDR3 coding sequence is TGTGCCAGCAGTGGGGAGACCGGGACAGGGGGTTCACCCCTCCACTTT. Filled out from reference TRBV28 and TRBJ1-6, the complete variable domain reads DVKVTQSSRYLVKRTGEKVFLECVQDMDHENMFWYRQDPGLGLRLIYFSYDVKMKEKGDIPEGYSVSREKKERFSLILESASTNQTSMYLCASSGETGTGGSPLHFGNGTRLTVT.

This clone occurred a few times. The V and J genes are TRBV5-1 and TRBJ2-7, with TRBD1 identical over 7 bases. The CDR3 contains 13 residues. J was trimmed by 5 bases and V by 4 bases; bases with no gene match: 6. Per germline, CDR1 SGHRS and CDR2 YFSETQ. The CDR3 here is CASSPDRDNEQYF. The CDR3 DNA is TGCGCCAGCAGCCCCGACAGGGACAACGAGCAGTACTTC. The full variable domain, with the rest looked up from reference TRBV5-1 and TRBJ2-7, is KAGVTQTPRYLIKTRGQQVTLSCSPISGHRSVSWYQQTPGQGLQFLFEYFSETQRNKGNFPGRFSGRQFSNSRSEMNVSTLELGDSALYLCASSPDRDNEQYFGPGTRLTVT.

J is TRBJ1-1 and V is TRBV7-9, with D unclear. V lost 1 base to trimming and J lost 1 base, with 7 bases between them. The CDR3 length is 14 residues. CDR1 is SEHNR and CDR2 is FQNEAQ in the germline V gene (reference sequence). CDR3 sequence reads: CASSLGNRNTEAFF. The DNA of the CDR3 is TGTGCCAGCAGCTTAGGGAACAGGAACACTGAAGCTTTCTTT. Based on the CDR3 plus reference TRBV7-9 and TRBJ1-1, the full variable domain is DTGVSQNPRHKITKRGQNVTFRCDPISEHNRLYWYRQTLGQGPEFLTYFQNEAQLEKSRLLSDRFSAERPKGSFSTLEIQRTEQGDSAMYLCASSLGNRNTEAFFGQGTRLTVV.

V is TRBV18 and J is TRBJ1-1; D is possibly TRBD1 (6 bases). Germline CDR1 reads KGHSH; CDR2 reads LQKENI. V dropped 3 bases and J dropped 5 bases, with 13 bases sitting between them. This CDR3 contains 14 residues. The CDR3 DNA sequence: TGTGCCAGCTCACCCTCAGGGGCGAAGACTGAAGCTTTCTTT. Its translation: CASSPSGAKTEAFF.

This chain uses TRBV9 with TRBJ2-5; TRBD2 is a possible D gene (5 bases). Trimming removed 4 bases at V and 2 bases at J, with 12 bases between. The CDR3 has 14 amino acids. Germline V gives CDR1 SGDLS, CDR2 YYNGEE. This CDR3 is CASSTTAEQETQYF. The CDR3, as DNA: TGTGCCAGCAGCACAACAGCGGAGCAAGAGACCCAGTACTTC.

V and J are TRBV2 and TRBJ1-5; 9 bases fit TRBD1. The CDR3 contains 14 residues. CDR1 is SNHLY and CDR2 is FYNNEI in the germline V gene. With 6 bases clipped from V and 7 bases from J, the junction kept 7 bases outside the gene matches. CDR3: CASRYTGGRQPQHF. CDR3 sequence (DNA): TGTGCCAGCAGATACACAGGGGGCCGACAGCCCCAGCATTTT. The whole variable domain, remainder taken from reference TRBV2 and TRBJ1-5, is EPEVTQTPSHQVTQMGQEVILRCVPISNHLYFYWYRQILGQKVEFLVSFYNNEISEKSEIFDDQFSVERPDGSNFTLKIRSTKLEDSAMYFCASRYTGGRQPQHFGDGTRLSIL.

This clone was recorded once. This chain links TRBV5-1 with TRBJ2-5; D remains unclear. CDR1 SGHRS and CDR2 YFSETQ come from the germline V gene. This CDR3 has 13 residues. The V end lost 3 bases, the J end lost 3 bases, and 9 bases lay between the germline ends. The CDR3 nucleotides read TGCGCCAGCAGCTCCCGGTCTGAAGAGACCCAGTACTTC. The encoded protein is CASSSRSEETQYF.